Presented here are 19 T cell receptor beta chains from one specimen sequenced in a study of persistence of HIV-infected CD4 T cells. Cells were stimulated with overlapping HIV-1 Gag 15-mer peptides. Memory cells lacking CD40L and CD69 with high CD45RO were sorted. Their antigens remain unidentified. This was the immunoSEQ version 4 assay in survey mode. Generated by immunoSEQ multiplex PCR, the TCRdb table keeps only in-frame clones and is missing some. Counted here are about 36,000 clones, around 86% occurring once; the ten biggest clones make up around 0.97%. The specimen was cultured CD4+ T cells from PBMCs, collected from a patient who received antiretroviral therapy. The receptors were gathered from an adult with HIV. The donor label of this sample is uncertain.

The chain recombines TRBV6-5 with TRBJ1-1; no definite D call. Germline assignment: CDR1 MNHEY and CDR2 SVGAGI. With 7 bases removed from V and 8 bases from J, the gap between germline ends came to 20 bases. CDR3 length equals 14 residues. This CDR3 is CASIASGRGTEAFF. DNA for the CDR3: TGTGCCAGCATAGCTTCCGGACGTGGCACCGAAGCTTTCTTT.

In DNA form, the CDR3 reads TGTGCCAGCAGCGCCCGAGGGGGGGCCAAAAACATTCAGTACTTC. Translating gives CASSARGGAKNIQYF. The chain couples TRBV5-5 to TRBJ2-4, with D perhaps TRBD1 or TRBD2 (6 bases each). CDR3 length: 15 amino acids. The germline V and J ends were trimmed by 4 bases and 1 base, with 12 bases remaining between them. Germline CDR1 reads SGHKS; CDR2 reads YYEKEE (reference sequence).

This clone is a singleton in its sample. The CDR3 region has the DNA TGTGCCAGCAGCTTCAGCGGGGGCACCACAGATACGCAGTATTTT. This translates into CASSFSGGTTDTQYF. The gene calls are TRBV7-2 and TRBJ2-3; 8 nucleotides agree with TRBD2. Germline V gene lookup returns CDR1 SGHTA and CDR2 FQGNSA. V lost 3 bases and J lost 2; bases outside the gene matches: 4. The CDR3 consists of 15 residues. The full variable domain, in which reference TRBV7-2 and TRBJ2-3 provide the parts outside the CDR3, is GAGVSQSPSNKVTEKGKDVELRCDPISGHTALYWYRQSLGQGLEFLIYFQGNSAPDKSGLPSDRFSAERTGGSVSTLTIQRTQQEDSAVYLCASSFSGGTTDTQYFGPGTRLTVL.

The rearrangement joins TRBV5-4 to TRBJ1-3, with D tentatively TRBD1 (5 bases). Deletions cut 5 bases from V and 9 bases from J, with 12 bases between. This CDR3 contains 12 residues. Germline-derived CDR1 and CDR2 are SGHNT and YYREEE (reference sequence). In DNA form, the CDR3 reads TGTGCCAGCAGTAACCAGGGAGTCACCATATATTTT. Protein product: CASSNQGVTIYF.

The chain uses TRBV9 and TRBJ1-6; no clear D. CDR1 SGDLS and CDR2 YYNGEE come from the germline V gene. V lost 0 bases and J 7 bases, leaving 11 bases between the germline ends. This CDR3 is built from 15 residues. CDR3 DNA: TGTGCCAGCAGCGTAGACGGAATCACCAATTCACCCCTCCACTTT. Translating it yields CASSVDGITNSPLHF.

This chain connects TRBV14 to TRBJ1-1; 9 bases map to TRBD1. V was pared by 4 bases and J by 6 bases, with 6 bases of the junction left unmatched. Germline-derived CDR1 and CDR2 are SGHDN and FVKESK. The CDR3 runs 14 residues. CDR3: CASSRVTGGSEAFF. The CDR3 nucleotides read TGTGCCAGCAGCCGAGTTACAGGGGGCTCTGAAGCTTTCTTT.

The chain joins TRBV29-1 to TRBJ2-1; D may match TRBD1 or TRBD2 (5 bases each). Trimming pared 0 bases from V and 16 bases from J, leaving 13 bases between. The CDR3 is 11 residues long. Germline CDR1 and CDR2: SQVTM and ANQGSEA. The chain's CDR3 is CSVEDRQRLFF. The CDR3, as DNA: TGCAGCGTTGAAGATCGACAGCGGCTATTCTTC.

A few counts support this clone. The chain carries TRBV6-1 and TRBJ2-7; no clear D. Germline V gives CDR1 MNHNS, CDR2 SASEGT. With 2 bases removed from V and 3 bases from J, the gap between germline ends came to 8 bases. CDR3 length equals 13 residues. CDR3 sequence (DNA): TGTGCCAGCAGTGAATGGAACAACTACGAGCAGTACTTC. Its protein is CASSEWNNYEQYF.

The chain uses TRBV24-1 and TRBJ2-2; 9 bases are a match to TRBD2. The CDR3 is made up of 15 amino acids. The trim removed 4 bases at V and 5 bases at J, leaving 4 bases unmatched. Germline lookup yields CDR1 KGHDR and CDR2 SFDVKD. In nucleotides, the CDR3 is TGTGCCACCAGTGACGGGACTAGCTTTACCGGGGAGCTGTTTTTT. Its translation: CATSDGTSFTGELFF.

The chain is built from TRBV9 and TRBJ1-2, with 12 bases identical to TRBD1. CDR3 length: 18 amino acids. Germline V gene data show CDR1 as SGDLS and CDR2 as YYNGEE. With 3 bases clipped from V and 3 bases from J, the junction kept 12 bases outside the gene matches. The CDR3 DNA reads TGTGCCAGCAGCGCCAAGGGACAGGGGGCGCAAAGAGACTATGGCTACACCTTC. Translation gives CASSAKGQGAQRDYGYTF.

V and J are TRBV6-5 and TRBJ2-3, with 11 bases fitting TRBD1. The germline V gene has CDR1 MNHEY and CDR2 SVGAGI. The V and J ends lost 7 bases and 2 bases, in that order; junction bases with no gene match: 2. The CDR3 sequence is 14 residues long. CDR3 coding DNA: TGTGCCAGCAAGGACAGGGGGCCCACAGATACGCAGTATTTT. Its translation is CASKDRGPTDTQYF.

This rearrangement joins TRBV7-2 to TRBJ1-5; D is unresolved. CDR3 size: 13 residues. Germline V lookup: CDR1 SGHTA, CDR2 FQGNSA. V was pared by 2 bases and J by 6 bases, with 8 bases between. The CDR3 DNA follows: TGTGCCAGCAGCTTAAGGGATGCTCAGCCCCAGCATTTT. Protein: CASSLRDAQPQHF.

V and J are TRBV7-6 and TRBJ2-7; TRBD2 matches 13 bases. The germline gives CDR1 SGHVS, CDR2 FNYEAQ. The CDR3 has 15 amino acids. The junction had 5 bases not matched to a gene; V was cut back by 3 bases and J by 6 bases. The CDR3 reads CASSFGTSGVPEQYF. Here the CDR3 DNA reads TGTGCCAGCAGCTTTGGGACTAGCGGGGTCCCCGAGCAGTACTTC.

The chain employs TRBV30 and TRBJ2-7, with TRBD2 matching 7 bases. There are 12 residues in the CDR3. CDR1 and CDR2 from the germline V gene are GTSNPN and SVGIG (reference sequence). Unmatched junction bases numbered 5, after V lost 4 bases and J lost 5 bases. The CDR3 loop reads CAWNRDYHEQYF. DNA for the CDR3: TGTGCCTGGAACCGGGACTATCACGAGCAGTACTTC.

This chain links TRBV19 with TRBJ1-1; D ambiguous. With 1 base removed from V and 5 bases from J, the gap between germline ends came to 8 bases. Germline CDR1 is LNHDA and CDR2 is SQIVND (reference sequence). The CDR3 is 13 amino acids. Here the CDR3 reads CASSIVTRTEAFF. The CDR3 coding sequence is TGTGCCAGTAGTATAGTAACACGTACTGAAGCTTTCTTT.

This clone was detected only a few times. The chain has TRBV5-4 and TRBJ2-1; no clear D gene. The germline V and J ends were trimmed by 4 bases and 0 bases, with 11 bases remaining between them. The CDR3 runs 15 residues. From germline, CDR1 is SGHNT and CDR2 YYREEE (reference sequence). Here the CDR3 reads CASSKVSSSYNEQFF. CDR3 coding DNA: TGTGCCAGCAGCAAAGTCTCGAGCTCCTACAATGAGCAGTTCTTC.

This clone was found once. This chain connects TRBV5-1 to TRBJ2-1; tentative D call: TRBD2 (7 bases). CDR1 SGHRS and CDR2 YFSETQ come from the germline V gene. V was pared by 6 bases and J by 8 bases, with 18 bases between. The CDR3 loop spans 14 amino acids. The CDR3 nucleotides read TGCGCCAGCAACATTAGAGGGGGGGTCGATGAGCAGTTCTTC. Protein product: CASNIRGGVDEQFF.

This clone has only a few counts. This specimen includes other DNA sequences encoding the same CDR3. The chain is built from TRBV2 and TRBJ2-1; no clear D. The CDR3 is 11 residues long. Germline V gene sequence: CDR1 SNHLY, CDR2 FYNNEI. Trimming took off 5 bases at V and 2 bases at J, with 1 base between the two ends. In nucleotides, the CDR3 is TGTGCCAGCAGTCCCTACAATGAGCAGTTCTTC. This sequence encodes CASSPYNEQFF.

This clone was seen a single time. The CDR3 loop is CASSPTGSYNEQFF. For the CDR3, the DNA is TGTGCCAGCTCACCTACAGGCTCCTACAATGAGCAGTTCTTC. The chain employs TRBV18 and TRBJ2-1; possibly TRBD1 for D (5 bases). V was cut by 3 bases and J by 0 bases, with 6 bases left in between. CDR3 length: 14 residues. Germline V lookup: CDR1 KGHSH, CDR2 LQKENI.